This T cell receptor (beta chain) was profiled in a study of early T cells in non-severe SARS-CoV-2 infection. Study background: Bulk RNA taken from unsorted whole blood was sequenced, leaving chains unpaired.

Trimming cost V 7 bases and J 3 bases, with 29 bases left between them. The CDR3 runs to 19 residues. TCRdb itself ran the 5' RACE reads through MiXCR, one entry per CDR3 protein. Seen here are some 87,000 distinct CDR3 sequences, roughly 13% observed once, and the top ten hold about 1%. This clonotype was observed many times. The sequencing input was whole blood. The chain joins TRBV12-3 or TRBV12-4 to TRBJ2-3, with a possible D match to TRBD2 (6 bases). The clonotype was recovered from an adult who was a healthcare worker with PCR-confirmed SARS-CoV-2 infection or an uninfected control (not recorded which). The CDR3 coding sequence is TGTGCCAGCATCCCCAAGGGAAGGTTCGGTCAGGGACTGACAGATACGCAGTATTTT. It yields the protein CASIPKGRFGQGLTDTQYF.